These T cell receptor beta chains were read from a single sample in a study of shared clonotypes between healthy human individuals. Sequencing used immunoSEQ multiplex PCR; TCRdb keeps in-frame clones, though not all of them. The sample contains roughly 2.5 million clones, around 94% of which appear only once. Sequenced input: naive CD4+ T cells sorted from blood. The receptors come from a man younger than 30 in good health. The CDR3 runs from the conserved cysteine through the conserved F or W. Each record gives: CDR3 DNA, CDR3 protein, V gene, D gene, J gene, clone size. D genes are given only for firm matches. Clone size, where shown, is once, few, many, or a class for clones that have expanded.

TGTGCCAGCAGTCCCGGTCAGGGGGCCCCCTACGAGCAGTACTTC | CASSPGQGAPYEQYF | TRBV28 | TRBD1 | TRBJ2-7 | -
TGTGCCAGCAGCCGCTCCCGGCTTGGCACAGATACGCAGTATTTT | CASSRSRLGTDTQYF | TRBV7-9 | - | TRBJ2-3 | -
TGTGCCAGCAGCGCACCGGGACTAGCGGGCCCCCGTTCTAGCACAGATACGCAGTATTTT | CASSAPGLAGPRSSTDTQYF | TRBV5-4 | TRBD2 | TRBJ2-3 | -
TGTGCCAGCAGTTCAGACAGGATTTATGGCTACACCTTC | CASSSDRIYGYTF | TRBV2 | - | TRBJ1-2 | once
TGTGCCAGCAGTGAGTGGGAGGGCAGGACAGACGAGCAGTACTTC | CASSEWEGRTDEQYF | TRBV6-1 | - | TRBJ2-7 | -
TGCAGTGCTCCCGAAACAGTAGGCTACACCTTC | CSAPETVGYTF | TRBV20-1 | - | TRBJ1-2 | -
TGTGCCAGCAATACTCGGACAGGGGGCTCCTACGAGCAGTACTTC | CASNTRTGGSYEQYF | TRBV6-5 | TRBD1 | TRBJ2-7 | -
TGTGCCAGCAGCTTTTACGACCCAAACGTCGCAGATACGCAGTATTTT | CASSFYDPNVADTQYF | TRBV5-5 | - | TRBJ2-3 | -
TGTGCCAGCACTAGGCTCGGGGAGCAGTACTTC | CASTRLGEQYF | TRBV6-1 | - | TRBJ2-7 | once
TGTGCCAGCTCACCTAGAGACAGGGGATTCCTGGATACGCAGTATTTT | CASSPRDRGFLDTQYF | TRBV18 | TRBD1 | TRBJ2-3 | -
TGTGCCAGCAGCTTAGGGGATATCCCCCAAGAGACCCAGTACTTC | CASSLGDIPQETQYF | TRBV11-2 | - | TRBJ2-5 | -
TGTGCCAGCAGTCGACCAGAGTCCCTGAACACTGAAGCTTTCTTT | CASSRPESLNTEAFF | TRBV11-2 | - | TRBJ1-1 | -
TGCGCCAGCAGGACAGGGGGTTACACCGGGGAGCTGTTTTTT | CASRTGGYTGELFF | TRBV5-1 | TRBD1 | TRBJ2-2 | -
TGCGCCAGCAGCTTTAACACAATGGACTCTGGAAACACCATATATTTT | CASSFNTMDSGNTIYF | TRBV5-1 | - | TRBJ1-3 | -
TGTGCCAGCAGCGCGGTAGGGACAGAAGGGTACTACGAGCAGTACTTC | CASSAVGTEGYYEQYF | TRBV7-6 | TRBD1 | TRBJ2-7 | -
TGTGCCAGCTCACCACGGACAGGGGGTCTCAATGAGCAGTTCTTC | CASSPRTGGLNEQFF | TRBV18 | TRBD1 | TRBJ2-1 | -
TGTGCCAGCAGTTACGTCCAACAGGAACCCCTTTACGAGCAGTACTTC | CASSYVQQEPLYEQYF | TRBV6-6 | - | TRBJ2-7 | once
TGTGCCAGCAGGTCGACCAGGCCCTATGGCTACACCTTC | CASRSTRPYGYTF | TRBV7-9 | - | TRBJ1-2 | few
TGTGCCAGCTCACCGAGGGAAGGGGATCAGTTCTTC | CASSPREGDQFF | TRBV18 | - | TRBJ2-1 | few
TGTGCCAGCCTTCCCGGCGCTGGGGCCAACGTCCTGACTTTC | CASLPGAGANVLTF | TRBV6-6 | - | TRBJ2-6 | -
TGTGCCAGCAGTCCGTCCGGGACAGGGAATTGGCAGTACTTC | CASSPSGTGNWQYF | TRBV6-5 | TRBD1 | TRBJ2-7 | -
TGTGCCAGCAGCTTAGTTGGGACAGGGGCAAACAATGAGCAGTTCTTC | CASSLVGTGANNEQFF | TRBV7-2 | TRBD1 | TRBJ2-1 | -
TGTGCCAGCAGCTTTCTCGGACAGACCTACGAGCAGTACTTC | CASSFLGQTYEQYF | TRBV5-6 | - | TRBJ2-7 | -
TGCGCCAGCAGATGGACAGGGGGGAACACCGGGGAGCTGTTTTTT | CASRWTGGNTGELFF | TRBV5-1 | TRBD1 | TRBJ2-2 | -
TGTGCCAGCAGCAAAGGCGGGGGATCTCACTATGGCTACACCTTC | CASSKGGGSHYGYTF | TRBV21-1 | - | TRBJ1-2 | -
TGCGCCAGCTCGATTGGATCGTCTGGTTCTGGAAACACCATATATTTT | CASSIGSSGSGNTIYF | TRBV5-1 | - | TRBJ1-3 | -
TGTGCCAGCAGCCAAACAGGGGAAGGAAACTACGAGCAGTACTTC | CASSQTGEGNYEQYF | TRBV5-4 | TRBD1 | TRBJ2-7 | -
TGTGCCAGCGGCAGGGGGGGGAACTATGGCTACACCTTC | CASGRGGNYGYTF | TRBV28 | TRBD1 | TRBJ1-2 | once
TGTGCCAGCAGCTTGACGGGGACGGGAAACACCATATATTTT | CASSLTGTGNTIYF | TRBV5-4 | - | TRBJ1-3 | once
TGTGCCAGCAGCCCAATGGCGGGGAGTAGCACAGATACGCAGTATTTT | CASSPMAGSSTDTQYF | TRBV11-2 | - | TRBJ2-3 | once
TGCGCCAGCAGCCAATCGCGACCGCCTGATAACTATGGCTACACCTTC | CASSQSRPPDNYGYTF | TRBV4-1 | - | TRBJ1-2 | -
TGTGCCAGCAGTTACGGGCAGGGCACTGAAGCTTTCTTT | CASSYGQGTEAFF | TRBV6-6 | - | TRBJ1-1 | -
TGTGCCAGCAGCTTAACGCAGGGGAGATACGAGCAGTACTTC | CASSLTQGRYEQYF | TRBV5-6 | - | TRBJ2-7 | -
TGTGCCAGCAGCTTAGGGATGTGGGGCAGGGGGGACCAAGAGACCCAGTACTTC | CASSLGMWGRGDQETQYF | TRBV7-6 | - | TRBJ2-5 | -
TGTGCCTGGATCGATGGTTCCCTGGGGGAGCTGTTTTTT | CAWIDGSLGELFF | TRBV30 | - | TRBJ2-2 | -
TGTGCCAGCAGCGCCGAGCTCTCCAATTCACCCCTCCACTTT | CASSAELSNSPLHF | TRBV9 | - | TRBJ1-6 | -
TGTGCCAGCAGCCCCCAAACGTTGTCAGGGGGAGAGGAGACCCAGTACTTC | CASSPQTLSGGEETQYF | TRBV7-3 | TRBD1 | TRBJ2-5 | -
TGTGCCAGCAGCCCGACACGCTCCTACGAGCAGTACTTC | CASSPTRSYEQYF | TRBV16 | - | TRBJ2-7 | -
TGCGCCAGCAGCTGGGACGCCGGGGATCAGCCCCAGCATTTT | CASSWDAGDQPQHF | TRBV5-1 | - | TRBJ1-5 | once
TGTGCCAGCAGCTTAGCTTCTACTAGCAGCCACGAGCAGTACTTC | CASSLASTSSHEQYF | TRBV7-2 | - | TRBJ2-7 | -
TGTGCCAGCATCAAGCAGGACAGGGGTGACTATGGCTACACCTTC | CASIKQDRGDYGYTF | TRBV6-1 | TRBD1 | TRBJ1-2 | once
TGTGCCAGCAGCCCCATGAGGGCCTTCAATCAGCCCCAGCATTTT | CASSPMRAFNQPQHF | TRBV28 | - | TRBJ1-5 | -
TGTGCCAGCAGCTTGCGGAGAAGGGCTAGCGGGGGGTCCCAAGAGACCCAGTACTTC | CASSLRRRASGGSQETQYF | TRBV5-4 | TRBD2 | TRBJ2-5 | -
TGTGCCAGCAGTCTTAAGGCGGGGGGCACTGAAGCTTTCTTT | CASSLKAGGTEAFF | TRBV11-2 | - | TRBJ1-1 | once
TGTGCCAGCCAGACTAGCGGGGTAACAGATACGCAGTATTTT | CASQTSGVTDTQYF | TRBV18 | TRBD2 | TRBJ2-3 | once
TGTGCCAGCAGCTATCTAAGGGGAGGCACAGATACGCAGTATTTT | CASSYLRGGTDTQYF | TRBV7-2 | - | TRBJ2-3 | -
TGTGCCATCAGTGATGAAGGCGGGGGACGCTACAATGAGCAGTTCTTC | CAISDEGGGRYNEQFF | TRBV10-3 | TRBD2 | TRBJ2-1 | -
TGTGCCAGCAGCGCTCAGGGGGCCGACGAGCAGTACTTC | CASSAQGADEQYF | TRBV9 | TRBD1 | TRBJ2-7 | -